A selection of T cell receptor beta chains follows, all from one sample in a study of blood T cell repertoires in COVID-19. Assay: immunoSEQ multiplex PCR; the TCRdb copy retains only in-frame clones and omits some. The data show around 37,000 clones, with 75% to 95% seen just once and 4.5% to 7% held by the top ten. What was sequenced was peripheral blood. The receptors here all came from a woman aged 80 or older with acute or convalescent COVID-19. Each CDR3 is given with its conserved first and last residue. The order of the fields is CDR3 protein, CDR3 DNA, V gene, D gene, clone size, J gene. D genes are given only for firm matches. The listing skips clone size in some rows; elsewhere it reads once, few, many or a size class.

CASSVGGRGGHQETQYF TGTGCCAGCAGCGTAGGTGGGAGGGGGGGCCACCAAGAGACCCAGTACTTC TRBV9 NA NA TRBJ2-5
CASSFRPGGRNTEAFF TGTGCCAGCAGTTTTAGGCCAGGGGGCAGGAACACTGAAGCTTTCTTT TRBV27 TRBD1 NA TRBJ1-1
CASSQDETGNYGYTF TGTGCCAGCAGCCAAGATGAGACAGGGAACTATGGCTACACCTTC TRBV4-2 TRBD1 NA TRBJ1-2
CASSPGTGSSGNTIYF TGTGCCAGCTCACCCGGGACAGGCTCCTCTGGAAACACCATATATTTT TRBV18 TRBD1 NA TRBJ1-3
CATSRDGSGAGGLQDTQYF TGTGCCACCAGCAGAGATGGGAGCGGGGCCGGAGGGCTGCAAGATACGCAGTATTTT TRBV15 TRBD2 NA TRBJ2-3
CASSSRQGIRQETQYF TGTGCCAGCAGTTCCAGACAGGGGATTCGGCAAGAGACCCAGTACTTC TRBV27 TRBD1 NA TRBJ2-5
CASSPEGRGMNTEAFF TGTGCCAGCAGCCCTGAGGGCCGGGGGATGAACACTGAAGCTTTCTTT TRBV11-2 NA NA TRBJ1-1
CASSPSRGTDYGYTF TGTGCCAGCTCACCAAGTCGTGGGACAGATTATGGCTACACCTTC TRBV18 TRBD1 NA TRBJ1-2
CASSPFSLSGEETQYF TGCGCCAGCAGCCCGTTTTCCTTGAGCGGGGAAGAGACCCAGTACTTC TRBV5-1 TRBD2 NA TRBJ2-5
CASSYSRGGTYNEQFF TGTGCCAGCAGTTACTCTCGCGGGGGGACTTACAATGAGCAGTTCTTC TRBV6-5 TRBD2 NA TRBJ2-1
CASSILSSYNSPLHF TGTGCCAGTAGTATTCTGAGCTCCTATAATTCACCCCTCCACTTT TRBV19 NA NA TRBJ1-6
CASLLQPYSYEQYF TGTGCCAGCTTATTACAGCCCTACTCCTACGAGCAGTACTTC TRBV2 NA NA TRBJ2-7
CASSPDRNLGEAFF TGTGCCAGCAGCCCGGACAGGAATCTAGGTGAAGCTTTCTTT TRBV5-4 TRBD1 few TRBJ1-1
CASSLEGGTEAFF TGTGCCAGCAGTTTGGAAGGGGGCACTGAAGCTTTCTTT TRBV27 NA NA TRBJ1-1
CASSPGTGGAELFF TGCGCCAGCAGCCCGGGGACAGGGGGCGCGGAGCTGTTTTTT TRBV5-1 TRBD1 NA TRBJ2-2
CASSLGTNADTQYF TGCGCCAGCAGCTTGGGGACAAACGCAGATACGCAGTATTTT TRBV5-1 NA NA TRBJ2-3
CASSVSQYNEQFF TGTGCCAGCAGCGTGTCACAGTACAATGAGCAGTTCTTC TRBV9 NA NA TRBJ2-1
CASSSAWGTAETSGNTIYF TGTGCCAGCAGTTCCGCGTGGGGGACAGCCGAAACCTCTGGAAACACCATATATTTT TRBV6-2/TRBV6-3 TRBD1 NA TRBJ1-3
CATAGTLDKNIQYF TGTGCCACTGCAGGGACATTGGACAAAAACATTCAGTACTTC TRBV10-3 NA NA TRBJ2-4
CASSSGTQETGELFF TGTGCCAGCAGCTCCGGAACCCAGGAAACCGGGGAGCTGTTTTTT TRBV7-3 NA NA TRBJ2-2
CAWSPDRYGYTF TGTGCCTGGAGCCCCGACAGGTATGGCTACACCTTC TRBV30 NA NA TRBJ1-2
CAGKQGGRDTEAFF TGTGCCGGAAAGCAGGGAGGGAGGGACACTGAAGCTTTCTTT TRBV2 NA few TRBJ1-1
CASARGGRDEQFF TGTGCTAGTGCCCGGGGGGGCCGGGATGAGCAGTTCTTC TRBV12-5 TRBD2 NA TRBJ2-1
CASSVDRVLGYTF TGTGCCAGCAGCGTAGACAGGGTGCTTGGCTACACCTTC TRBV7-2 TRBD1 NA TRBJ1-2
CASSPGHGDQPQHF TGTGCCAGCAGCCCTGGACACGGAGATCAGCCCCAGCATTTT TRBV11-2 NA NA TRBJ1-5
CASSDAGTEAFF TGTGCCAGCAGTGACGCAGGAACTGAAGCTTTCTTT TRBV2 NA NA TRBJ1-1
CASSPGTGGSAFF TGTGCCAGCTCGCCGGGGACAGGGGGGTCGGCTTTCTTT TRBV18 TRBD1 NA TRBJ1-1
CASSLRTTYEQYF TGTGCCAGCAGCTTACGGACTACCTACGAGCAGTACTTC TRBV7-6 NA NA TRBJ2-7
CASRAGSGYTF TGTGCCAGCAGGGCAGGGTCTGGCTACACCTTC TRBV6-5 NA NA TRBJ1-2
CASRQTGGAHGYTF TGTGCCAGCAGACAGACAGGGGGCGCCCATGGCTACACCTTC TRBV6-5 TRBD1 NA TRBJ1-2
CASSSGRTEAFF TGTGCCAGCAGCTCGGGTAGGACTGAAGCTTTCTTT TRBV5-5 NA NA TRBJ1-1
CATIRDRGPDTQYF TGTGCCACAATCCGGGACAGGGGTCCAGATACGCAGTATTTT TRBV2 TRBD1 NA TRBJ2-3
CASRLDRGFKDTQYF TGTGCCAGCAGACTGGACAGGGGGTTTAAAGATACGCAGTATTTT TRBV5-4 TRBD1 NA TRBJ2-3
CASSLAHGTGGAETQYF TGTGCCAGCAGCTTAGCGCACGGGACAGGGGGTGCGGAGACCCAGTACTTC TRBV7-9 TRBD1 NA TRBJ2-5
CASRDRGLSYNSPLHF TGTGCCAGCAGGGACAGGGGGCTTTCCTATAATTCACCCCTCCACTTT TRBV19 TRBD1 once TRBJ1-6
CASTRSVRGQGVREKMNTEAFF TGTGCCAGCACCCGATCCGTACGGGGACAGGGGGTGAGGGAAAAGATGAACACTGAAGCTTTCTTT TRBV2 TRBD1 NA TRBJ1-1
CATSDRRHYYGYTF TGTGCCACCAGTGATAGGAGGCATTACTATGGCTACACCTTC TRBV24-1 NA few TRBJ1-2
CASKLVGYEQYF TGTGCCAGCAAACTAGTGGGGTACGAGCAGTACTTC TRBV2 NA NA TRBJ2-7
CASSLQAGMNTEAFF TGTGCCAGCAGCTTACAGGCAGGTATGAACACTGAAGCTTTCTTT TRBV7-3 NA NA TRBJ1-1
CATSSSGVNTEAFF TGTGCCACCAGCAGCTCAGGGGTGAACACTGAAGCTTTCTTT TRBV15 NA NA TRBJ1-1
CASGTAGEATNEKLFF TGTGCCAGCGGGACAGCCGGTGAGGCAACTAATGAAAAACTGTTTTTT TRBV28 TRBD1 NA TRBJ1-4
CASKGQVVQPQHF TGTGCCAGCAAAGGACAGGTTGTCCAGCCCCAGCATTTT TRBV2 TRBD1 NA TRBJ1-5
CASSLEPVQETQYF TGTGCCAGCAGCTTAGAACCGGTGCAAGAGACCCAGTACTTC TRBV11-2 NA NA TRBJ2-5
CSVWTNEKLFF TGCAGCGTTTGGACAAATGAAAAACTGTTTTTT TRBV29-1 NA NA TRBJ1-4
CASSPGLGETQYF TGTGCCAGCTCACCGGGACTAGGAGAGACCCAGTACTTC TRBV18 TRBD2 NA TRBJ2-5
CASSPLDRPNSPLHF TGTGCCAGCAGTCCACTGGACAGGCCGAATTCACCCCTCCACTTT TRBV7-9 TRBD1 NA TRBJ1-6